Many counts were recorded for the clone carrying this T cell receptor (beta chain). The sample is drawn from a study of metastatic and nonmetastatic thyroid tumors. All patients were untreated before thyroid surgery. The V and J ends lost 6 bases and 6 bases respectively, with 22 bases between them. The CDR3 contains 16 residues. The germline gives CDR1 SGHTS, CDR2 YDEGEE. Authors' analysis steps: Differences in CDR3 between clinicopathological groups were drawn on to build a classifier intended to discriminate distant-metastatic papillary thyroid cancer patients. Using MiXCR, TCRdb re-called clones from the PCR reads. For this entry, the V and J calls and clone size follow TCRdb and not the study's own pipeline. The repertoire has roughly 70,000 clones, roughly 18% of them found once; the top ten carry over 10%.

Specimen: blood. This chain connects TRBV5-8 to TRBJ1-5, with D tentatively TRBD1 (6 bases). The TCR was taken from a female donor with papillary thyroid cancer or a benign thyroid nodule (not recorded which). Some clones in this sample may be carry-over from other donors' samples. The CDR3 loop is CASNLPGGGPSQPQHF. The CDR3 DNA sequence: TGTGCCAGCAACCTCCCCGGCGGGGGGCCCAGTCAGCCCCAGCATTTT.